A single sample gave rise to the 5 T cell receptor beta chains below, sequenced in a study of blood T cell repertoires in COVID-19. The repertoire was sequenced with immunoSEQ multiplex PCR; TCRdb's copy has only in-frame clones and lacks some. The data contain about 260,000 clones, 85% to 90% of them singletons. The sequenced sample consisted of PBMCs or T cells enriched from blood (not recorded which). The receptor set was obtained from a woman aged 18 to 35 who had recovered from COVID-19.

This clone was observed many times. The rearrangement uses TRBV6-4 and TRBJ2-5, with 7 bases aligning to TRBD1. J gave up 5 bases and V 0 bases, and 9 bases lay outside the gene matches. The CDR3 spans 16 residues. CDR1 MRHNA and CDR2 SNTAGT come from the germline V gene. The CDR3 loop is CASSDSATGDVETQYF. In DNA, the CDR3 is TGTGCCAGCAGTGACTCGGCTACAGGGGATGTCGAGACCCAGTACTTC.

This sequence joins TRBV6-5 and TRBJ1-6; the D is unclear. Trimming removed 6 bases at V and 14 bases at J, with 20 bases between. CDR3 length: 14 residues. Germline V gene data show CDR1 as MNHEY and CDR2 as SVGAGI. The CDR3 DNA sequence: TGTGCCAGCAGCTCGCTCCCGCCGGGTTCGGCCCTCCACTTT. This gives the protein CASSSLPPGSALHF.

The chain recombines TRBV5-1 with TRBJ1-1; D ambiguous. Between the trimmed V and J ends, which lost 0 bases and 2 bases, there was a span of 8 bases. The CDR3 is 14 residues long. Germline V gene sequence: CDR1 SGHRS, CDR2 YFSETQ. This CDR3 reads CASSLDTPNTEAFF. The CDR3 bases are TGCGCCAGCAGCTTGGATACACCTAACACTGAAGCTTTCTTT.

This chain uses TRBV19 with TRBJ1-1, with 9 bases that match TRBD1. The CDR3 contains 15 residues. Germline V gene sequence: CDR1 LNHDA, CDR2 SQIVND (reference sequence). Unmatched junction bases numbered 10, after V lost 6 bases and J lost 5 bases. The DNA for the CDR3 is TGTGCCAGTAGCCCTAAAAACAGGGGGCGGACTGAAGCTTTCTTT. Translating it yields CASSPKNRGRTEAFF.

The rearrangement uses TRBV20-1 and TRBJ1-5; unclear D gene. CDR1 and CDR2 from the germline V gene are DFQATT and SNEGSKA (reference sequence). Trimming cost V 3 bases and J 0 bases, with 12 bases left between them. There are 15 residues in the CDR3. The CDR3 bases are TGCAGTGCTAGTCTTTACAGTACTAGCAATCAGCCCCAGCATTTT. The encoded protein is CSASLYSTSNQPQHF.